This T cell receptor beta chain was observed in a study of tumor and adjacent non-tumor tissue in lung cancer (dated by TCRdb to the late 2010s). General notes on the study: Of the cohort, some 12 patients had adenocarcinoma, 2 had squamous cell carcinoma and 1 had small cell lung cancer. Bulk TCRbeta repertoires were compared between lung tumor tissue and matched distant non-tumor lung tissue obtained from fewer than 16 lung cancer patients. Sequencing produced 100 million to 150 million productive TCRbeta reads in total, an average of about 4.2 million reads per sample. TCRbeta CDR3 sequencing was performed on approximately 30 paired specimens, with one tumor sample and one normal lung sample collected per patient. The 15 enrolled patients, of whom some ten were men and 5 were women, were aged 31 to 76 years and were diagnosed with TNM stage I to III disease.

Per the germline V gene, WSHSY is the CDR1 and SAAADI is the CDR2. Trimming takes 8 bases from V and 2 bases from J, and the germline ends sit 20 bases apart. Including the terminal cysteine and phenylalanine, the CDR3 comprises 16 residues. Only the CDR3 DNA is retained, 48 bases long and in frame from the first base. Overall study results and their limits: Significantly higher TCR diversity was found in younger patients, and higher tumor TCR diversity was associated with shorter overall and disease-free survival. Tumor tissue showed significantly higher TCR diversity (inverse Simpson) than normal lung tissue, at around 450 vs 150 (P = 0.0075, Mann-Whitney U test). Neither the sequencing platform nor unique molecular identifiers are named or mentioned anywhere in the methods. A significantly larger cumulative share of the repertoire was made up by the top 100 clones in normal lung than in tumor tissue. Peripheral blood was not sequenced, so blood TCRbeta repertoires were not examined in the lung cancer patients of the study. With only about 14 patients in the cohort, the authors noted that larger samples and more detailed clinical data are needed.

RNA was isolated from bulk, unsorted tissue, and RNA quality was assessed with a NanoDrop ND-1000 and an Agilent 2100. Distant non-tumor tissue taken more than 3 cm from the tumor edge was used as the normal lung sample. Donors were newly diagnosed lung cancer patients admitted for thoracic surgery in China between August and November 2014, without prior chemotherapy. Patients with previous radiotherapy or chemotherapy, or with another concurrent cancer, were excluded from the study. Pieces of surgical tissue measuring about 1-2.1 cm3 were kept in RNAlater solution and held at -80 degrees C until needed. Library method: multiplex PCR. Sequencing used an Illumina HiSeq 2500. TCRbeta libraries were constructed through three rounds of nested PCR with primers (Table S4) according to protocols modified from ARM-PCR. Before sequencing, PCR products of 200-500 bp were cut from the gel and purified using the QIAquick gel extraction kit. Per the source publication's procedure: Trimmomatic was used to clean the reads, FLASH was used to merge the reads into complete CDR3 sequences, and MiTCR was used to assign the reads to V(D)J germline segments. Clonal diversity was computed as the inverse Simpson's index with VDJtools. Productive reads were defined as in-frame sequences without a premature stop codon. TCRdb took the public reads, trimmed them with fastp at Q25, ran MiXCR for clone calling and kept in-frame beta chains. Duplicate CDR3 protein sequences are folded into a single record with the most common DNA and genes. The V and J calls come from TCRdb's annotation, not from the publication. The sample data list tens of thousands of distinct CDR3 sequences, and more than 60% of these were observed just once. About 20% of the sample lies in the top ten.

This clonotype has just a few counts. What this receptor recognizes is not known. This may be a read error, as it is one base from a much larger clone. Sequencing used distant non-tumor lung tissue. This receptor was identified in a woman between 35 and 50 years old with non-small cell lung cancer. The chain uses TRBV10-2 and TRBJ2-3, and possibly TRBD2, on 6 matching bases. CDR3 protein: CASGPRDGGYTDTQYF. The DNA sequence is as follows: TGCGCCAGCGGTCCCCGGGACGGGGGATACACAGATACGCAGTATTTT.